The 22 T cell receptor beta chains presented below share a single source sample, sequenced in a study of blood T cell repertoires in COVID-19. Only in-frame clones appear in the TCRdb table, and some are missing; sequencing was by immunoSEQ multiplex PCR. The sample carries approximately 190,000 clones, around 76% recorded once. Specimen: peripheral blood. These receptor sequences come from an older woman with COVID-19, enrolled during active disease.

This rearrangement joins TRBV29-1 to TRBJ2-1, with 8 bases fitting TRBD1. The germline gives CDR1 SQVTM, CDR2 ANQGSEA. This CDR3 spans 16 amino acids. The V gene end was trimmed by 6 bases and the J gene end by 4 bases; junction bases not matched to a gene: 14. CDR3 coding DNA: TGCAGCGTAAGCCCCTTCATGGACAGGGTATACAATGAGCAGTTCTTC. It translates to CSVSPFMDRVYNEQFF.

J is TRBJ1-1 and V is TRBV5-1; 7 bases are shared with TRBD1. CDR1 is SGHRS and CDR2 is YFSETQ in the germline V gene. CDR3 length: 14 amino acids. V lost 4 bases and J lost 0; bases outside the gene matches: 3. The CDR3 DNA reads TGCGCCAGCAGCCGGGACAGCTTGAACACTGAAGCTTTCTTT. It specifies CASSRDSLNTEAFF.

This chain connects TRBV18 to TRBJ2-3, with 12 bases lining up with TRBD2. Germline trimming cut 2 bases from V and 8 bases from J; bases unmatched to any gene: 2. Looked up from germline, CDR1 is KGHSH and CDR2 is LQKENI. The CDR3 runs 14 residues. CDR3 coding DNA: TGTGCCAGCTCACCAGCTAGCGGGGGGGCTACGCAGTATTTT. The encoded protein is CASSPASGGATQYF. The full variable domain, in which reference TRBV18 and TRBJ2-3 provide the parts outside the CDR3, is NAGVMQNPRHLVRRRGQEARLRCSPMKGHSHVYWYRQLPEEGLKFMVYLQKENIIDESGMPKERFSAEFPKEGPSILRIQQVVRGDSAAYFCASSPASGGATQYFGPGTRLTVL.

This sequence joins TRBV9 and TRBJ1-2; D is perhaps TRBD1 (5 bases). This CDR3 contains 13 residues. Germline assignment: CDR1 SGDLS and CDR2 YYNGEE. V gave up 4 bases and J gave up 7 bases, with 14 bases separating them. Written as DNA, the CDR3 is TGTGCCAGCAGCTTCCGACGGGGGGGTGGCTACACCTTC. Translation gives CASSFRRGGGYTF.

The rearrangement joins TRBV11-2 to TRBJ2-1; D is ambiguous. Looked up from germline, CDR1 is SGHAT and CDR2 is FQNNGV. This CDR3 is 13 amino acids long. V was shortened by 1 base and J by 6 bases, with 7 bases between the two germline ends. CDR3 nucleotide sequence: TGTGCCAGCAGCTTAGCCCCGGTCAATGAGCAGTTCTTC. This gives the protein CASSLAPVNEQFF.

The chain recombines TRBV6-5 with TRBJ2-1; perhaps TRBD1 as D (5 bases). V shed 7 bases and J shed 1 base, with 14 bases lying between them. CDR3 size: 15 residues. Looked up from germline, CDR1 is MNHEY and CDR2 is SVGAGI. CDR3 loop: CASIGWGRSYNEQFF. The CDR3, as DNA: TGTGCCAGCATAGGGTGGGGCAGGTCCTACAATGAGCAGTTCTTC.

Remarks on this clone: Different DNA sequences within this sample yield the same CDR3. The V and J genes are TRBV11-3 and TRBJ2-3; TRBD2 aligns across 9 bases. The CDR3 is 14 amino acids. Trimming took 5 bases from V and 4 from J; bases not matched to a gene: 4. Germline V gives CDR1 SGHNT, CDR2 YENEEA. CDR3 DNA sequence: TGTGCCAGCAGCGGGAGCGGGAGGCCAGATACGCAGTATTTT. Protein sequence: CASSGSGRPDTQYF. Full variable domain (outside the CDR3, taken from reference TRBV11-3 and TRBJ2-3): EAGVVQSPRYKIIEKKQPVAFWCNPISGHNTLYWYLQNLGQGPELLIRYENEEAVDDSQLPKDRFSAERLKGVDSTLKIQPAELGDSAVYLCASSGSGRPDTQYFGPGTRLTVL.

The chain uses TRBV28 and TRBJ2-3; TRBD2 agrees at 11 bases. Germline V CDR1 and CDR2: MDHEN, SYDVKM. The CDR3 is 16 residues long. V shed 2 bases and J 6 bases; nucleotides not matched to a gene: 7. The CDR3 DNA sequence: TGTGCCAGCAGTTTAGTGGGACTAGCGGCACGGGATACGCAGTATTTT. Protein sequence: CASSLVGLAARDTQYF.

A single count supports this clone. DNA of the CDR3: TGTGCCACAGGGTCGGGTGGAAACACCATATATTTT. Residues: CATGSGGNTIYF. This chain joins TRBV6-6 and TRBJ1-3, with D possibly being TRBD1 (5 bases). The CDR3 sequence is 12 residues long. Trimming pared 10 bases from V and 3 bases from J, leaving 10 bases between. Looked up from germline, CDR1 is MNHNY and CDR2 is SVGAGI (reference sequence).

The chain joins TRBV11-2 to TRBJ1-1; D gene unclear. Germline CDR1 SGHAT, CDR2 FQNNGV. Between the trimmed V and J ends, which lost 5 bases and 0 bases, there was a span of 7 bases. This CDR3 has 13 amino acids. DNA of the CDR3: TGTGCCAGCAGCCCGGGTTTGAACACTGAAGCTTTCTTT. Amino acids: CASSPGLNTEAFF.

The chain joins TRBV7-8 to TRBJ2-2; 10 nucleotides agree with TRBD2. This CDR3 spans 16 amino acids. Per the germline V gene, CDR1 is SGHVS and CDR2 is FQNEAQ. The ends lost 5 bases at V and 2 bases at J; junction bases unmatched: 5. The CDR3 DNA sequence: TGTGCCAGCAGCCTAATAGCGGGAGGAAACACCGGGGAGCTGTTTTTT. It encodes CASSLIAGGNTGELFF.

The chain joins TRBV2 to TRBJ1-4, with D perhaps TRBD1 (6 bases). V lost 6 bases to trimming and J lost 5 bases, with 22 bases between them. The V gene's germline CDR1 is SNHLY and CDR2 FYNNEI. The CDR3 length is 17 residues. In DNA, the CDR3 is TGTGCCAGCAGGGATAACGGACAGCTCACTCTAAATGAAAAACTGTTTTTT. It is translated as CASRDNGQLTLNEKLFF.

This chain joins TRBV7-9 and TRBJ1-3; perhaps TRBD1 as D (5 bases). This CDR3 has 13 amino acids. With 1 base removed from V and 4 bases from J, the gap between germline ends came to 5 bases. Germline V gives CDR1 SEHNR, CDR2 FQNEAQ (reference sequence). Written as DNA, the CDR3 is TGTGCCAGCAGCTTAGGGGGCGGAAACACCATATATTTT. Protein product: CASSLGGGNTIYF.

V is TRBV12-3 or TRBV12-4 and J is TRBJ1-5; no clear D gene. This CDR3 has 12 amino acids. V shed 8 bases and J shed 5 bases, with 10 bases lying between them. The DNA of the CDR3 is TGTGCCAGCCACGGTACCGATCAGCCCCAGCATTTT. It codes for CASHGTDQPQHF.

In regard to this clone: The same CDR3 also results from other DNA sequences found in this sample. The J gene is TRBJ2-2, the V gene TRBV24-1, with D possibly TRBD1 on 6 matching bases. Trimming left V 9 bases short and J 1 base short, with 8 bases between. The CDR3 sequence is 13 residues long. Per the germline V gene, CDR1 is KGHDR and CDR2 is SFDVKD. CDR3 DNA sequence: TGTGCCACCGGGACATTGAACACCGGGGAGCTGTTTTTT. As protein: CATGTLNTGELFF.

The rearrangement joins TRBV10-2 to TRBJ1-5; 7 nucleotides match TRBD1. This CDR3 region has 13 residues. CDR1 is WSHSY and CDR2 is SAAADI in the germline V gene. J gave up 3 bases and V 6 bases, and 2 bases lay outside the gene matches. The CDR3 reads CASRGGFNQPQHF. The CDR3 DNA sequence: TGCGCCAGCAGAGGGGGCTTCAATCAGCCCCAGCATTTT.

The rearrangement uses TRBV14 and TRBJ2-7, with TRBD1 matching over 7 bases. Germline V gene data show CDR1 as SGHDN and CDR2 as FVKESK. Trimming cost V 0 bases and J 2 bases; bases outside gene matches: 10. The CDR3 contains 17 residues. The CDR3 region has the DNA TGTGCCAGCAGCCAAGAAGGCAGTAAGCAGGGGGCCTACGAGCAGTACTTC. Translated: CASSQEGSKQGAYEQYF.

This clone was observed a handful of times. The V and J genes are TRBV7-2 and TRBJ2-7; D is unresolved. Trimming left V 1 base short and J 0 bases short, with 7 bases between. In germline, CDR1 is SGHTA, CDR2 FQGNSA. The CDR3 has 14 residues. The CDR3 here is CASSLDSYSYEQYF. CDR3 sequence (DNA): TGTGCCAGCAGCTTAGACTCCTACTCCTACGAGCAGTACTTC.

This chain connects TRBV27 to TRBJ1-2; D might be TRBD1 (6 bases). CDR3 length: 12 residues. Trimming removed 4 bases from V and 6 bases from J, with 9 bases in between. Germline-derived CDR1 and CDR2 are MNHEY and SMNVEV (reference sequence). The CDR3 here is CASSSHRDGYTF. DNA for the CDR3: TGTGCCAGCAGTTCGCACAGGGATGGCTACACCTTC.

V is TRBV4-1 and J is TRBJ1-2, with a tentative D call TRBD1 (6 bases). The CDR3 runs 16 residues. The V gene's germline CDR1 is MGHRA and CDR2 YSYEKL. V was trimmed by 1 base and J by 2 bases, leaving 14 bases between them. CDR3 region: CASSQAQGLVNYGYTF. The CDR3 region has the DNA TGCGCCAGCAGCCAAGCTCAGGGGTTAGTGAACTATGGCTACACCTTC.

J is TRBJ1-6 and V is TRBV28, with TRBD1 as a possible D gene (5 bases). V was clipped by 8 bases and J by 7 bases, with 12 bases between them. CDR1 and CDR2 from the germline V gene are MDHEN and SYDVKM. The CDR3 loop spans 13 amino acids. The CDR3 coding sequence is TGTGCCAGCCGAGGTCGGGGGAATTCACCCCTCCACTTT. Translating gives CASRGRGNSPLHF.

The chain is built from TRBV5-6 and TRBJ1-2; no firm D call. V was shortened by 2 bases and J by 7 bases, with 12 bases between the two germline ends. This CDR3 has 13 amino acids. The germline V gene encodes CDR1 SGHDT and CDR2 YYEEEE. DNA of the CDR3: TGTGCCAGCAGCTTTACGGGATTGCGTGGCTACACCTTC. This gives the protein CASSFTGLRGYTF.